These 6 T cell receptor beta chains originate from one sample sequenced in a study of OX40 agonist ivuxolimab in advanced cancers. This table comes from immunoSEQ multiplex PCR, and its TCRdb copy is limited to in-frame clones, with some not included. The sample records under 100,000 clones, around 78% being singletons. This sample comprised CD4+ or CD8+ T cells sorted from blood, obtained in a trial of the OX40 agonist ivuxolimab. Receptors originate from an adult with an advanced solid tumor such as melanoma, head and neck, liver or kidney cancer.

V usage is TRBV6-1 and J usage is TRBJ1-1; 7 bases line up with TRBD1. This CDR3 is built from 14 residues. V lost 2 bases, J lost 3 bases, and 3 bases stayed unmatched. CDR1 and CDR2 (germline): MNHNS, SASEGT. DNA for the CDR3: TGTGCCAGCAGTGAATTCAGGGGGGACACTGAAGCTTTCTTT. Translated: CASSEFRGDTEAFF.

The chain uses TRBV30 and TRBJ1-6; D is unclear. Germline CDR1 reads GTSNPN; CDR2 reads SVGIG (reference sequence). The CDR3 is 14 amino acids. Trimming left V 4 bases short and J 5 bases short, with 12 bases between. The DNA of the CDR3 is TGTGCCTGGACGGCGAGACAAGATAATTCACCCCTCCACTTT. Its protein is CAWTARQDNSPLHF.

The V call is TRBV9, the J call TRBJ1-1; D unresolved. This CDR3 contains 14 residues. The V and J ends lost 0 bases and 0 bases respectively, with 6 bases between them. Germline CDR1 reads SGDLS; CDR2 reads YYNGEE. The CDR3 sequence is CASSVGQLNTEAFF. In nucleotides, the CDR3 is TGTGCCAGCAGCGTAGGGCAGCTGAACACTGAAGCTTTCTTT.

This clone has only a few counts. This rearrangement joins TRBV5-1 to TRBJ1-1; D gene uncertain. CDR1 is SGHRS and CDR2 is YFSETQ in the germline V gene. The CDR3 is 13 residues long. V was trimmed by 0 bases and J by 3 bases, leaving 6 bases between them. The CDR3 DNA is TGCGCCAGCAGCTTGGACGGAGACACTGAAGCTTTCTTT. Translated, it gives CASSLDGDTEAFF.

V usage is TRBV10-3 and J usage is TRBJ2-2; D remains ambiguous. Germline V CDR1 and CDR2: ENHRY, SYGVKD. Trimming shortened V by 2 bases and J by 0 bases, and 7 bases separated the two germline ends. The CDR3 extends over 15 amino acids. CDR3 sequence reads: CAISEKDANTGELFF. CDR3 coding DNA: TGTGCCATCAGTGAGAAGGACGCGAACACCGGGGAGCTGTTTTTT.

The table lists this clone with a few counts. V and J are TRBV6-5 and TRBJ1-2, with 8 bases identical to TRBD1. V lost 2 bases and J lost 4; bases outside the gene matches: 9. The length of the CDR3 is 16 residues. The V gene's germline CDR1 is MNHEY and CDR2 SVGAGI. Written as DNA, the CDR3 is TGTGCCAGCAGTTACCGTCGAACAGGGGGTGGCTATGGCTACACCTTC. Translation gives CASSYRRTGGGYGYTF.